These 12 T cell receptor beta chains came from one sample sequenced in a study of CD8+CD57+ T cells in acquired aplastic anemia. CDR3 and TCR beta VDJ profiling relied on a genomic DNA template. TCRdb re-derived calls from the reads in MiXCR, one entry per CDR3 protein. This table has roughly 180,000 distinct CDR3 sequences, 64% appearing once. The material sequenced was sorted CD4+, CD8+, or CD8+CD57+ T cells (not recorded which) from PBMCs. The receptors derive from a human donor with severe aplastic anemia or a healthy control (not recorded which).

The chain carries TRBV9 and TRBJ1-1; D gene ambiguous. The V end was cut by 0 bases, the J end by 1 base, with 7 bases between. This CDR3 is 14 amino acids long. The germline gives CDR1 SGDLS, CDR2 YYNGEE. CDR3 region: CASSVALGNTEAFF. The CDR3 DNA reads as TGTGCCAGCAGCGTAGCTCTGGGGAACACTGAAGCTTTCTTT.

CDR3 sequence: CASSLVGDSGNTIYF. Written as DNA, the CDR3 is TGTGCCAGCAGCTTAGTGGGAGACTCTGGAAACACCATATATTTT. This chain uses TRBV5-5 with TRBJ1-3; D remains ambiguous. This CDR3 region has 15 residues. Germline V lookup: CDR1 SGHKS, CDR2 YYEKEE (reference sequence). V lost 2 bases and J 0 bases, leaving 9 bases between the germline ends.

This chain's CDR3 is CAITDGANSYEQYF. Here the CDR3 DNA reads TGTGCCATCACTGACGGAGCGAACTCCTACGAGCAGTACTTC. The rearrangement links TRBV10-3 to TRBJ2-7; D uncertain. Trimming removed 7 bases at V and 0 bases at J, with 13 bases between. The CDR3 runs 14 residues. From germline, CDR1 is ENHRY and CDR2 SYGVKD.

This clonotype has a handful of counts. The chain is built from TRBV7-8 and TRBJ2-3; TRBD2 aligns across 13 bases. The trim removed 1 base at V and 9 bases at J, leaving 13 bases unmatched. The CDR3 extends over 18 amino acids. CDR1 is SGHVS, CDR2 FQNEAQ, per germline. The CDR3: CASSLDSLAGGLSWTQYF. The CDR3 coding sequence is TGTGCCAGCAGCTTAGACTCACTAGCGGGGGGGCTAAGTTGGACGCAGTATTTT.

This chain uses TRBV7-9 with TRBJ1-6, with 9 bases that match TRBD1. V gave up 1 base and J gave up 8 bases; unmatched junction bases: 12. CDR1 and CDR2 from the germline V gene are SEHNR and FQNEAQ (reference sequence). The length of the CDR3 is 18 residues. The DNA for the CDR3 is TGTGCCAGCAGCTTAGGGAGGGAACCCGGGACAGGGTATTCACCCCTCCACTTT. Amino acid sequence: CASSLGREPGTGYSPLHF.

This rearrangement joins TRBV7-3 to TRBJ2-7, with D perhaps being TRBD1 or TRBD2 (5 bases each). This CDR3 has 17 residues. Between the trimmed V and J ends, which lost 5 bases and 0 bases, there was a span of 20 bases. Germline-derived CDR1 and CDR2 are SGHTA and FQGTGA. CDR3 residues: CASSLRGWDAISYEQYF. Here the CDR3 DNA reads TGTGCCAGCAGCCTTCGTGGGTGGGACGCGATCTCCTACGAGCAGTACTTC. The whole variable domain, remainder taken from reference TRBV7-3 and TRBJ2-7, is GAGVSQTPSNKVTEKGKYVELRCDPISGHTALYWYRQSLGQGPEFLIYFQGTGAADDSGLPNDRFFAVRPEGSVSTLKIQRTERGDSAVYLCASSLRGWDAISYEQYFGPGTRLTVT.

In its sample, this clonotype was seen a few times. CDR3 sequence reads: CASSLFAVGQGYEQYF. CDR3 nucleotides: TGTGCCAGCAGCTTATTCGCCGTGGGACAGGGCTACGAGCAGTACTTC. The chain combines TRBV7-9 with TRBJ2-7, with 9 bases lining up with TRBD1. This CDR3 is built from 16 residues. Germline V gives CDR1 SEHNR, CDR2 FQNEAQ (reference sequence). Trimming removed 2 bases from V and 3 bases from J; junction bases left unmatched: 8.

As to this clonotype: Germline is not matched at one junction end, which may reflect a read error. The V gene is TRBV5-8, the J gene TRBJ2-5; no firm D call. Germline loops: CDR1 SGHTS, CDR2 YDEGEE. The CDR3 is made up of 15 amino acids. This CDR3 reads CASSLEWPARETQYF. The CDR3 DNA follows: TGCGCCAGCAGCTTGGAATGGCCGGCACGGGAGACCCAGTACTTC.

This clonotype was detected ten times or more. The chain employs TRBV5-8 and TRBJ2-1; possible D gene TRBD2, 5 bases. Germline V gives CDR1 SGHTS, CDR2 YDEGEE. The germline V and J ends were trimmed by 5 bases and 10 bases, with 10 bases remaining between them. The CDR3 runs 11 residues. CDR3 DNA: TGTGCCAGCAGAGTAGGGAGCGAGCAGTTCTTC. Translated, it gives CASRVGSEQFF. Combining the CDR3 with reference TRBV5-8 and TRBJ2-1 gives the whole variable domain EAGVTQSPTHLIKTRGQQATLRCSPISGHTSVYWYQQALGLGLQFLLWYDEGEERNRGNFPPRFSGRQFPNYSSELNVNALELEDSALYLCASRVGSEQFFGPGTRLTVL.

This sequence joins TRBV9 and TRBJ1-1; the D is unclear. The CDR3 length is 14 residues. Trimming took 0 bases from V and 8 from J, leaving 14 bases between them. Germline V gene sequence: CDR1 SGDLS, CDR2 YYNGEE. The CDR3 loop reads CASSVDGVGTEAFF. CDR3 bases: TGTGCCAGCAGCGTAGACGGCGTAGGTACCGAAGCTTTCTTT.

This clonotype was counted ten times or more. V and J are TRBV20-1 and TRBJ1-2; D not certain. Trimming pared 0 bases from V and 2 bases from J, leaving 10 bases between. CDR3 length equals 14 residues. Germline V lookup: CDR1 DFQATT, CDR2 SNEGSKA (reference sequence). CDR3: CSAREPNPNYGYTF. CDR3 DNA sequence: TGCAGTGCTAGAGAACCTAACCCGAACTATGGCTACACCTTC.

The CDR3 DNA reads as TGTGCCAGTAGTTCTGGGACAGGTGAAAAACTGTTTTTT. Encoded protein: CASSSGTGEKLFF. This rearrangement joins TRBV19 to TRBJ1-4; 8 bases are a match to TRBD1. CDR3 length equals 13 residues. Trimming cost V 5 bases and J 7 bases; bases outside gene matches: 3. Germline lookup yields CDR1 LNHDA and CDR2 SQIVND (reference sequence).